This TCR beta chain was obtained from a study of STAT3 mutations in large granular lymphocyte leukemia. Study results and limitations: In T-cell large granular lymphocyte leukemia, about half of patients showed multiple immunodominant subclonotypes. Samples missed the first appearance of the clone.

Turning to this clone: Its target is unknown.

Trimming removed 0 bases at V and 5 bases at J, with 4 bases between. This CDR3 is built from 12 residues. The germline gives CDR1 SGHVS, CDR2 FQNEAQ. Assay: immunoSEQ multiplex PCR; the TCRdb copy retains only in-frame clones and omits some. The data contain 5,500 to 6,000 clones, 88% of them seen just once; the ten biggest clones take up approximately 17%. Specimen: PBMCs. The sequence came from a human donor with T large granular lymphocyte leukemia. Some clones in this sample may be carry-over from other donors' samples. The chain couples TRBV7-8 to TRBJ2-5; D is unresolved. CDR3 loop: CASSLARETQYF. The CDR3 DNA is TGTGCCAGCAGCTTAGCGCGGGAGACCCAGTACTTC.